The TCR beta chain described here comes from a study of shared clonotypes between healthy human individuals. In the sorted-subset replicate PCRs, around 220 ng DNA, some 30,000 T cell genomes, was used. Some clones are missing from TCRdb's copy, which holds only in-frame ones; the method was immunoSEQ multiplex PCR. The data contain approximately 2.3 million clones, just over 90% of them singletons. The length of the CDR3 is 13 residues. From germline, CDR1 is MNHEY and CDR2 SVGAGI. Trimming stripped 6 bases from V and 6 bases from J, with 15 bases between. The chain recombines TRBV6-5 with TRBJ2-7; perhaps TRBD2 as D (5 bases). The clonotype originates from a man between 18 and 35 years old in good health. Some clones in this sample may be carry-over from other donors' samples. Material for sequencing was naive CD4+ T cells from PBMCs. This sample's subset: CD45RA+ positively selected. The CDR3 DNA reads TGTGCCAGCAGGGGAGCTTCTTTGGCCGAGCAGTACTTC. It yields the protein CASRGASLAEQYF.